Below, 15 T cell receptor beta chains from the same sample are listed, as sequenced in a study of blood T cell repertoires in COVID-19. Assay used: immunoSEQ multiplex PCR; TCRdb lists only in-frame clones, some missing. The sample has approximately 480,000 clones, approximately 92% seen once. The sequenced sample consisted of peripheral blood. All receptors come from a man aged 18 to 29 with COVID-19, enrolled during active disease.

The V and J genes are TRBV4-1 and TRBJ2-3; a possible D gene is TRBD1 (6 bases). Trimming pared 0 bases from V and 7 bases from J, leaving 11 bases between. Per germline, CDR1 MGHRA and CDR2 YSYEKL. This CDR3 comprises 14 residues. This chain's CDR3 is CASSQDRGTHTQYF. CDR3 DNA: TGCGCCAGCAGCCAAGATCGAGGGACACATACGCAGTATTTT.

This clone was counted only a few times. The V gene is TRBV6-5, the J gene TRBJ1-5; 9 bases map to TRBD1. V was clipped by 5 bases and J by 2 bases; unmatched bases: 4. Germline V lookup: CDR1 MNHEY, CDR2 SVGAGI. The CDR3 sequence is 15 residues long. The CDR3 region has the DNA TGTGCCAGCAGTCCCGGGACAGGGCGCAATCAGCCCCAGCATTTT. Protein sequence: CASSPGTGRNQPQHF.

The chain links TRBV5-6 to TRBJ2-1, with TRBD2 identical over 9 bases. The CDR3 loop spans 14 amino acids. V lost 5 bases, J lost 4 bases, and 4 bases stayed unmatched. The V gene's germline CDR1 is SGHDT and CDR2 YYEEEE. CDR3 amino acids: CASRKRGVYNEQFF. CDR3 bases: TGTGCCAGCAGGAAGCGGGGGGTTTACAATGAGCAGTTCTTC.

Turning to this clone: This likely traces to a read error, being one base from a far larger clone. J is TRBJ2-1 and V is TRBV5-4; the D gene is possibly TRBD1 (6 bases). The CDR3 is 14 residues long. V was cut by 3 bases and J by 0 bases, with 7 bases left in between. Germline values: CDR1 SGHNT, CDR2 YYREEE (reference sequence). CDR3 region: CASSSDSSYNEQFF. The CDR3 coding sequence is TGTGCCAGCAGCTCGGACAGCTCCTACAATGAGCAGTTCTTC.

J is TRBJ2-7 and V is TRBV30; D perhaps matches TRBD1 (7 bases). Germline values: CDR1 GTSNPN, CDR2 SVGIG (reference sequence). The V and J ends lost 5 bases and 4 bases respectively, with 12 bases between them. The length of the CDR3 is 12 residues. CDR3 nucleotides: TGTGCCTGGGGACTACAGGGGTACGAGCAGTACTTC. Its protein is CAWGLQGYEQYF.

This clone has only one observation. The J gene is TRBJ2-2, the V gene TRBV6-5; TRBD2 agrees at 7 bases. Germline CDR1 reads MNHEY; CDR2 reads SVGAGI. V lost 8 bases to trimming and J lost 3 bases; unmatched junction nucleotides: 9. The CDR3 runs 15 residues. CDR3 sequence (DNA): TGTGCCAGCTGGGAGGGGCTAGGGGACACCGGGGAGCTGTTTTTT. It encodes CASWEGLGDTGELFF.

In this sample, this clone turned up a few times. The V gene is TRBV4-1, the J gene TRBJ2-2; D perhaps matches TRBD1 (5 bases). This CDR3 comprises 15 residues. The V gene's germline CDR1 is MGHRA and CDR2 YSYEKL. Trimming left V 0 bases short and J 4 bases short, with 9 bases between. DNA of the CDR3: TGCGCCAGCAGCCAAGAAAGCAGGGCCACCGGGGAGCTGTTTTTT. Translating gives CASSQESRATGELFF.

A single count supports this clone. The gene calls are TRBV6-6 and TRBJ2-5; D possibly corresponds to TRBD2 (6 bases). This CDR3 has 14 residues. CDR1 is MNHNY and CDR2 is SVGAGI in the germline V gene (reference sequence). Between the trimmed V and J ends, which lost 3 bases and 6 bases, there was a span of 14 bases. The CDR3 reads CASSYRAGSQTQYF. The CDR3 DNA reads TGTGCCAGCAGTTATAGGGCGGGAAGCCAGACCCAGTACTTC.

V usage is TRBV5-1 and J usage is TRBJ1-1; D ambiguous. The CDR3 covers 15 residues. CDR1 is SGHRS, CDR2 YFSETQ, per germline. Trimming shortened V by 4 bases and J by 0 bases, and 13 bases separated the two germline ends. CDR3 bases: TGCGCCAGCAGCAAAAGTCTCGACATGAACACTGAAGCTTTCTTT. Protein sequence: CASSKSLDMNTEAFF.

This clone was seen just once. The CDR3 is CASSQGGMGYGYTF. As DNA, the CDR3 is TGTGCCAGCTCACAAGGGGGCATGGGCTATGGCTACACCTTC. The J gene is TRBJ1-2, the V gene TRBV18; TRBD1 agrees at 7 bases. CDR1 and CDR2 from the germline V gene are KGHSH and LQKENI. The V segment lost 4 bases and the J segment 4 bases; nucleotides outside the gene matches: 6. The CDR3 runs 14 residues.

This clone was observed a single time. The V gene is TRBV5-8, the J gene TRBJ2-7; possible D gene TRBD1, 6 bases. The CDR3 is 14 residues long. V lost 1 base and J lost 6, with 14 bases in between. Per the germline V gene, CDR1 is SGHTS and CDR2 is YDEGEE. The CDR3 sequence is CASSLWVQGGEQYF. The CDR3 region has the DNA TGTGCCAGCAGCTTGTGGGTACAGGGCGGCGAGCAGTACTTC.

This chain connects TRBV11-2 to TRBJ2-1; 9 bases map to TRBD2. Germline assignment: CDR1 SGHAT and CDR2 FQNNGV. Trimming cost V 8 bases and J 6 bases; bases outside gene matches: 8. The CDR3 runs 14 residues. Here the CDR3 reads CASELSGGVNEQFF. The DNA for the CDR3 is TGTGCCAGCGAACTTAGCGGGGGAGTCAATGAGCAGTTCTTC.

The genes are TRBV3-1 (or the pseudogene TRBV3-2) and TRBJ2-1, with D perhaps matching TRBD2 (5 bases). This CDR3 has 16 residues. CDR1 is LGHDT and CDR2 is YNNKEL in the germline V gene (reference sequence). The V and J ends lost 4 bases and 3 bases respectively, with 16 bases between them. Here the CDR3 reads CASSPTQRTLYNEQFF. The DNA for the CDR3 is TGTGCCAGCAGCCCCACCCAGCGGACCCTCTACAATGAGCAGTTCTTC.

The CDR3 sequence: CASSTGGQNSPLHF. The CDR3 DNA follows: TGTGCCAGCAGCACCGGGGGGCAGAATTCACCCCTCCACTTT. This chain uses TRBV9 with TRBJ1-6; a weak D match, TRBD1 (6 bases). Germline loops: CDR1 SGDLS, CDR2 YYNGEE. V lost 4 bases, J lost 7 bases, and 12 bases lay in between. The CDR3 contains 14 residues.

The V call is TRBV7-9, the J call TRBJ2-7; the D is unclear. The germline CDR1 and CDR2 sequences are SEHNR and FQNEAQ (reference sequence). The CDR3 sequence is 14 residues long. V lost 2 bases and J 1 base, leaving 9 bases between the germline ends. CDR3 DNA: TGTGCCAGCAGCTTAAACACAGTTTCCTACGAGCAGTACTTC. Protein product: CASSLNTVSYEQYF.